This T cell receptor (beta chain) was recorded in a study of control samples from healthy donors and cancer patients. The table came from immunoSEQ multiplex PCR; TCRdb's copy has only in-frame clones and leaves some out. Of some 120,000 clones in the sample, approximately 90% were seen once. Sequencing used blood. The receptor's source is a man between 18 and 29 years old in good health.

The CDR3 loop is CSVYDRNEAFF. CDR3 DNA sequence: TGCAGCGTCTACGATAGGAATGAAGCTTTCTTT. The chain is built from TRBV29-1 and TRBJ1-1; no definite D call. The ends were cut back, 6 bases at V and 7 bases at J, with 12 bases in the middle. The CDR3 length is 11 residues. Germline V gives CDR1 SQVTM, CDR2 ANQGSEA.